This T cell receptor (beta chain) stems from a study of regulatory T cells in long-lasting Graves disease. About the research overall: Newly diagnosed Graves' patients had taken antithyroid drugs under 3 months.

Time point indicated: newly diagnosed GD, antithyroid drugs for less than 3 months. There was RNA extracted from PBMCs, and the TCR library was made from it. All patients originated from an endocrinology department located in Xi'an, China. For TCR beta, libraries came from iRepertoire HTBI primers and Arm-PCR of CDR3 regions. Via MiXCR, TCRdb re-called the multiplex PCR reads, giving one row per CDR3 protein. This table has about 610,000 distinct CDR3 sequences, about 16% appearing once. This clonotype was seen at least ten times. The germline gene is not matched at one end of the junction; a read error may be the cause. Germline values: CDR1 KGHSH, CDR2 LQKENI. CDR3 length: 13 amino acids. Another study also made use of these data, one on T cells in Graves' hyperthyroidism and ophthalmopathy.

The chain links TRBV18 to TRBJ2-7; D is undetermined. The sequencing here drew on peripheral blood mononuclear cells (PBMCs), taken at new diagnosis, from a patient treated with antithyroid drugs. The sequence came from a young man with Graves disease. The CDR3 loop is CASSSPATYEQYF. The CDR3 coding sequence is TGTGCCAGCTCATCACCGGCCACCTACGAGCAGTACTTC.